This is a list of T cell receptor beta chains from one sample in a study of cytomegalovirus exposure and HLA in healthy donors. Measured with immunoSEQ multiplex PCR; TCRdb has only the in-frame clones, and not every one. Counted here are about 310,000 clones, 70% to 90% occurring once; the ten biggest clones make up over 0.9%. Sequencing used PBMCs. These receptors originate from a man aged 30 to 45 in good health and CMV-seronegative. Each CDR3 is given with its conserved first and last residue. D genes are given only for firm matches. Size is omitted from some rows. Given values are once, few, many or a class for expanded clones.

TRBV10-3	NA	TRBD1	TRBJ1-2	CAIRRDRGGTGYTF	TGTGCCATCCGCCGGGACAGAGGGGGCACAGGGTACACCTTC
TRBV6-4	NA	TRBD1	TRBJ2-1	CASSEYAGTGGSEQFF	TGTGCCAGCAGTGAATATGCCGGGACAGGGGGCAGTGAGCAGTTCTTC
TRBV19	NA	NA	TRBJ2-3	CASSDRPTDTQYF	TGTGCCAGTAGTGACAGACCCACAGATACGCAGTATTTT
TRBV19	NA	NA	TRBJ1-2	CASSLIDKYGYTF	TGTGCCAGTAGTCTCATCGACAAGTATGGCTACACCTTC
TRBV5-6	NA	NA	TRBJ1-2	CASSLHRVDYGYTF	TGTGCCAGCAGCTTGCACAGGGTAGACTATGGCTACACCTTC
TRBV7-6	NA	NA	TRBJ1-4	CASSGGGGNEKLFF	TGTGCCAGCAGCGGGGGGGGAGGGAATGAAAAACTGTTTTTT
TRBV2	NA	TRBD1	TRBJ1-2	CASKGGRGGGYTF	TGTGCCAGCAAAGGGGGCCGAGGAGGTGGCTACACCTTC
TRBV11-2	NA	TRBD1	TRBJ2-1	CASSLGQGLNEQFF	TGTGCCAGCAGCCTAGGACAGGGTCTAAATGAGCAGTTCTTC
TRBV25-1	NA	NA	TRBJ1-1	CASKLSENTEAFF	TGTGCCAGCAAGTTGTCAGAAAACACTGAAGCTTTCTTT
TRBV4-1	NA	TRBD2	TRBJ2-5	CASSQELGLAGNQETQYF	TGCGCCAGCAGCCAAGAACTGGGGCTAGCGGGAAACCAAGAGACCCAGTACTTC
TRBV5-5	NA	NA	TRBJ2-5	CASSPGDGGTQYF	TGTGCCAGCAGCCCGGGGGACGGGGGGACCCAGTACTTC
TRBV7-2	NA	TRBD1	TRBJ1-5	CASSLGVGTGSNQPQHF	TGTGCCAGCAGCTTAGGGGTCGGGACAGGTAGCAATCAGCCCCAGCATTTT
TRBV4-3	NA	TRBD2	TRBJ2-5	CASSQSHWGGEETQYF	TGCGCCAGCAGCCAATCGCACTGGGGGGGGGAAGAGACCCAGTACTTC
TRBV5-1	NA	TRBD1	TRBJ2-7	CASAIPRTGSNYEQYF	TGCGCCAGCGCCATCCCAAGGACAGGGAGTAATTACGAGCAGTACTTC
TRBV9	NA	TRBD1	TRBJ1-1	CASSLQGAMNTEAFF	TGTGCCAGCAGCTTACAGGGGGCAATGAACACTGAAGCTTTCTTT
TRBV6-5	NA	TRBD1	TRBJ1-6	CASRSGTGSPLHF	TGTGCCAGCAGATCCGGGACAGGATCACCCCTCCACTTT
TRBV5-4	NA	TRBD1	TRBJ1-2	CASSLTGGGNYGYTF	TGTGCCAGCAGCTTGACAGGGGGAGGTAACTATGGCTACACCTTC
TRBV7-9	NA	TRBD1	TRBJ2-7	CASSFRDRAYEQYF	TGTGCCAGCAGCTTCCGGGACAGAGCTTACGAGCAGTACTTC
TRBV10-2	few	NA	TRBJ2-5	CAVREPTETQYF	TGCGCCGTCAGGGAACCCACGGAGACCCAGTACTTC
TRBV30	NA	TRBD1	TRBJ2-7	CAWTVGGLVLRGIYEQYF	TGTGCCTGGACTGTAGGGGGCTTAGTTCTAAGGGGGATCTACGAGCAGTACTTC
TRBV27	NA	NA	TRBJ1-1	CASSLGGSMNTEAFF	TGTGCCAGCAGTTTAGGTGGGAGCATGAACACTGAAGCTTTCTTT
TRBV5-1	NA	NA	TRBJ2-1	CASSLEGGLYNEQFF	TGCGCCAGCAGCTTGGAGGGGGGGCTTTACAATGAGCAGTTCTTC
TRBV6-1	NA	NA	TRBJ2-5	CASSMAGVGETQYF	TGTGCCAGCAGTATGGCAGGGGTAGGAGAGACCCAGTACTTC
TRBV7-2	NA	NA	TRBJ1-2	CASSIRDTIYGYTF	TGTGCCAGCAGCATCCGGGACACAATCTATGGCTACACCTTC
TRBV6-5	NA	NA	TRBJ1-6	CASSSSRRDSPLHF	TGTGCCAGCAGTTCATCAAGGAGGGATTCACCCCTCCACTTT
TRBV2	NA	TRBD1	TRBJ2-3	CASRPWTGPEADTQYF	TGTGCCAGCAGACCTTGGACAGGTCCGGAGGCAGATACGCAGTATTTT
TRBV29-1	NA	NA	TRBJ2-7	CSVETGTSGSYEQYF	TGCAGCGTTGAAACCGGGACATCAGGATCCTACGAGCAGTACTTC
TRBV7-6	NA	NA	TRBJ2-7	CASSLDLGGPYEQYF	TGTGCCAGCAGCTTAGATCTAGGGGGACCCTACGAGCAGTACTTC
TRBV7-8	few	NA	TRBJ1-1	CASSLTGLLATEAFF	TGTGCCAGCAGCTTAACGGGACTTTTGGCCACTGAAGCTTTCTTT
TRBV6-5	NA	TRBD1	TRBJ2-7	CASSSSGGAEQYF	TGTGCCAGCAGTTCGTCAGGGGGCGCGGAGCAGTACTTC
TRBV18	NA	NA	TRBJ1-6	CASSPVQQKGHSNSPLHF	TGTGCCAGCTCACCGGTCCAACAGAAGGGACATAGTAACTCACCCCTCCACTTT
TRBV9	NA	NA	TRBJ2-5	CASSTRGGGVGSQETQYF	TGTGCCAGCAGCACACGTGGAGGGGGGGTAGGATCCCAAGAGACCCAGTACTTC
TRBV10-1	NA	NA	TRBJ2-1	CASSEGGARYNEQFF	TGCGCCAGCAGTGAGGGCGGGGCCCGTTACAATGAGCAGTTCTTC
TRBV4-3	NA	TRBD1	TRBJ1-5	CASSQDRDSFIVGNQPQHF	TGCGCCAGCAGCCAAGATCGGGACAGTTTTATAGTGGGCAATCAGCCCCAGCATTTT
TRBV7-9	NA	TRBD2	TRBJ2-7	CASSPGTRSSYEQYF	TGTGCCAGCAGCCCCGGGACTAGGAGCTCCTACGAGCAGTACTTC
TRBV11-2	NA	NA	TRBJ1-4	CASSSHTRGINEKLFF	TGTGCCAGCAGCTCCCACACGAGAGGGATTAATGAAAAACTGTTTTTT
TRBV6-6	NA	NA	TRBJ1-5	CASSHRREPQHF	TGTGCCAGCAGTCACAGGAGGGAGCCCCAGCATTTT
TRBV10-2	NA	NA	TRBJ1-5	CASSDGQDNQPQHF	TGCGCCAGCAGTGATGGGCAGGACAATCAGCCCCAGCATTTT
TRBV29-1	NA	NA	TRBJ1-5	CSAVDGACNQPQHF	TGCAGCGCGGTGGATGGGGCGTGCAATCAGCCCCAGCATTTT
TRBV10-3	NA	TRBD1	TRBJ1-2	CAISRQGLRGYTF	TGTGCCATCAGCCGACAGGGTCTTCGCGGCTACACCTTC
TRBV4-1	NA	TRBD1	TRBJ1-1	CASSQGQGYTEAFF	TGCGCCAGCAGCCAAGGACAGGGGTACACTGAAGCTTTCTTT
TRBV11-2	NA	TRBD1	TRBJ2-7	CASSYEGQGAVAQYF	TGTGCCAGCAGCTACGAGGGGCAGGGGGCTGTCGCGCAGTACTTC
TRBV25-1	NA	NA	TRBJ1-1	CASSEFMNTEAFF	TGTGCCAGCAGTGAATTCATGAACACTGAAGCTTTCTTT
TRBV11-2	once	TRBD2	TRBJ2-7	CASSPQGLAGGNEQYF	TGTGCCAGCAGCCCCCAGGGACTAGCGGGGGGGAATGAGCAGTACTTC
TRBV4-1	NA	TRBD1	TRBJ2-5	CASSNTGTGGLGETQYF	TGCGCCAGCAGCAATACCGGGACAGGGGGTCTTGGGGAGACCCAGTACTTC
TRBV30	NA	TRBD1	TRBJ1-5	CASSGDRVNQPQHF	TGTGCCAGCAGTGGAGACAGGGTCAATCAGCCCCAGCATTTT
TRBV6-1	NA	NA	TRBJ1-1	CASRRGGLNTEAFF	TGTGCCAGCCGACGAGGGGGTCTGAACACTGAAGCTTTCTTT
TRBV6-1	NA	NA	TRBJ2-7	CASSEGMSPTYEQYF	TGTGCCAGCAGTGAAGGTATGTCACCTACCTACGAGCAGTACTTC
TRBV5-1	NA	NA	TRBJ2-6	CASSFSQGSSGANVLTF	TGCGCCAGCAGCTTCAGTCAGGGTAGCTCTGGGGCCAACGTCCTGACTTTC
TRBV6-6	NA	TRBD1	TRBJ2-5	CASSRTGRETQYF	TGTGCCAGCAGTAGGACAGGGAGAGAGACCCAGTACTTC
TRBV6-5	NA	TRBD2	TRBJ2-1	CASSYPSGRQFF	TGTGCCAGCAGTTACCCTAGCGGTCGGCAGTTCTTC